This T cell receptor beta chain was identified in a study of T cells in localized non-small cell lung cancer. Study results and limitations: Researchers found a median around 61 of the top 100 tumor clones in adjacent lung. Among the tissues sampled, uninvolved adjacent lung had the highest T cell clonality, above tumor. Heterogeneity stays possible, as sequencing covered only one tumor region.

This CDR3 region has 15 residues. Germline V gene sequence: CDR1 SGHTA, CDR2 FQGTGA. The V gene lost 2 bases and the J gene lost 0 bases, with 8 bases spanning the gap. Details on this clone: Its antigen remains unknown.

Sequencing was performed with immunoSEQ multiplex PCR; in TCRdb, only in-frame clones are kept and a portion is missing. The sample contains roughly 71,000 clones, roughly nine tenths of which appear only once. The rearrangement links TRBV7-3 to TRBJ1-3; D gene unclear. The sample consisted of peripheral blood, taken before any cancer treatment. This clonotype was obtained from a male donor aged 60 or over with stage III squamous cell lung carcinoma. This CDR3 reads CASSLDPYSGNTIYF. As DNA, the CDR3 is TGTGCCAGCAGCTTAGATCCCTACTCTGGAAACACCATATATTTT.